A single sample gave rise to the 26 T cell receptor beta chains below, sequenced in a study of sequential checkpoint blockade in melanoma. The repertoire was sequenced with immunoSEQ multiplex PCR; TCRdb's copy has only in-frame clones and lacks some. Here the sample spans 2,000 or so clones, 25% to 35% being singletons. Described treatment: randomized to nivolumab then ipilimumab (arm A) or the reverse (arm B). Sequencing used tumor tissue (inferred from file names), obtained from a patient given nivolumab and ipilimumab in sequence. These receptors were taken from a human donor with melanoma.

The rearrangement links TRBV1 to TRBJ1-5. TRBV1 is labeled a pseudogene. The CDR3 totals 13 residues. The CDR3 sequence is CASSQAAGQPQHF. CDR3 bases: TGCGCCAGCAGCCAAGCCGCCGGGCAGCCCCAGCATTTT.

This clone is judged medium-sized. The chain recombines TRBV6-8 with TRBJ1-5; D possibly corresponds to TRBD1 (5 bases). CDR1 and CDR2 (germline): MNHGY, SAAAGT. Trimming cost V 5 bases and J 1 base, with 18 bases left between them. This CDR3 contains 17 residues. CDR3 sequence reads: CASSRVSGLVSNQPQHF. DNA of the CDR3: TGTGCCAGCAGTCGCGTATCAGGGTTAGTGAGCAATCAGCCCCAGCATTTT.

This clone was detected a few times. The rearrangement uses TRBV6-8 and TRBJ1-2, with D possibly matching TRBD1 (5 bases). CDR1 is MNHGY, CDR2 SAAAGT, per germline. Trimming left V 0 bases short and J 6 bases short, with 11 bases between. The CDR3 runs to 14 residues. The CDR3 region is CASSYSGGTHGYTF. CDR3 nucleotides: TGTGCCAGCAGTTACTCGGGGGGTACCCATGGCTACACCTTC.

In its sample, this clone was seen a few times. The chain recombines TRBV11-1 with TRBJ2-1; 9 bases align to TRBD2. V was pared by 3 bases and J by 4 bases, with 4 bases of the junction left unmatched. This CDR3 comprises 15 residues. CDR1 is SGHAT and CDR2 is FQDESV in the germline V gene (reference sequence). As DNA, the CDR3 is TGTGCCAGCAGCTTTGCAGCGGGGGGATACAATGAGCAGTTCTTC. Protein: CASSFAAGGYNEQFF.

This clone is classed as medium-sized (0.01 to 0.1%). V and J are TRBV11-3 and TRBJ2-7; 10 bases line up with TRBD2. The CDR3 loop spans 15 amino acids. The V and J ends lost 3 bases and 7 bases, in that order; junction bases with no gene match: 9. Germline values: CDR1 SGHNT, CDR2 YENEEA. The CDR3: CASSLATSGAREQYF. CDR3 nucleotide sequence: TGTGCCAGCAGCTTGGCCACTAGCGGGGCGCGGGAGCAGTACTTC.

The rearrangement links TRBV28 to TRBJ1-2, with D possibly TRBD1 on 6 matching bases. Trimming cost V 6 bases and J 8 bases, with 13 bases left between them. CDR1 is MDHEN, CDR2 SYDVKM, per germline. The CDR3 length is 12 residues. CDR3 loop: CASRETGRGYTF. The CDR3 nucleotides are TGTGCCAGCAGGGAAACAGGGCGAGGCTACACCTTC.

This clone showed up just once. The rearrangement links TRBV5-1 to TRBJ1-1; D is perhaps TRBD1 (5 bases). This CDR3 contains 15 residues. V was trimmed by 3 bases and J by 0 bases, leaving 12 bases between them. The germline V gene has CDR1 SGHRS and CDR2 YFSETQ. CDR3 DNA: TGCGCCAGCAGCTCCATGGACATACTGAACACTGAAGCTTTCTTT. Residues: CASSSMDILNTEAFF.

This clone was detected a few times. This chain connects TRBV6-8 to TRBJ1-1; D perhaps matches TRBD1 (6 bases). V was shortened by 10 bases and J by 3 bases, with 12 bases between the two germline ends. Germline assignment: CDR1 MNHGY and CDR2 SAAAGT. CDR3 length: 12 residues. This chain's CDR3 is CATGAGHTEAFF. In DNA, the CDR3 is TGTGCCACAGGGGCAGGGCACACTGAAGCTTTCTTT.

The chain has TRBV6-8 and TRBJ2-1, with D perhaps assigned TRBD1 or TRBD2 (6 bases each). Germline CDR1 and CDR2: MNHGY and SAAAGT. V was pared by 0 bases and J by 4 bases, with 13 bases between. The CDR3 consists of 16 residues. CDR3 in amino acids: CASSYSIRGRYNEQFF. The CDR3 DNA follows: TGTGCCAGCAGTTACTCGATCCGGGGGCGGTACAATGAGCAGTTCTTC.

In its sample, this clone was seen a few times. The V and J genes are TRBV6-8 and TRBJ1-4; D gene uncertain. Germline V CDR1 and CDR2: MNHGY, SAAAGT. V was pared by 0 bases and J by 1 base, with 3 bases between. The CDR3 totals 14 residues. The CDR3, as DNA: TGTGCCAGCAGTTACTCAGGAACTAATGAAAAACTGTTTTTT. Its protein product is CASSYSGTNEKLFF.

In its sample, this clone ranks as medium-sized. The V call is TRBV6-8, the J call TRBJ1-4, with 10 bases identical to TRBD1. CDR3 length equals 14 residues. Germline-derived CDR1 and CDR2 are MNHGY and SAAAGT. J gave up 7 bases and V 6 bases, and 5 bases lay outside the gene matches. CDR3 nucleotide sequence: TGTGCCAGCAGGCCCCGGACAGGGGGTGAAAAACTGTTTTTT. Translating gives CASRPRTGGEKLFF.

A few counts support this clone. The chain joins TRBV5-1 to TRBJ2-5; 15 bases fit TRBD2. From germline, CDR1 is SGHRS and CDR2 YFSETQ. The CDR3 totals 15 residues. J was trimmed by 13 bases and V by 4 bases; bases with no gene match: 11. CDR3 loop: CASSGDPGLAGGSYF. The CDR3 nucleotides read TGCGCCAGCAGCGGGGACCCGGGACTAGCGGGGGGTTCGTACTTC.

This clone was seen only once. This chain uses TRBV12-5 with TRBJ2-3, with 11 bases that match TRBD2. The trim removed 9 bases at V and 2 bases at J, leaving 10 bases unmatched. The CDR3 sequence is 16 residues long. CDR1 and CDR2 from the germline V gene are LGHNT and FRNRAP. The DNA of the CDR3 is TGTGCTAGCTGTTCCTCGGGACTAGCGGTCACAGATACGCAGTATTTT. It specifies CASCSSGLAVTDTQYF.

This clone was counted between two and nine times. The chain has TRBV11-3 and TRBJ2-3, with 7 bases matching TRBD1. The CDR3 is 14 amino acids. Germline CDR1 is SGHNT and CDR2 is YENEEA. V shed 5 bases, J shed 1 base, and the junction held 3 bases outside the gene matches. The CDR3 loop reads CASSRGRGTDTQYF. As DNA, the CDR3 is TGTGCCAGCAGCAGGGGGCGAGGCACAGATACGCAGTATTTT. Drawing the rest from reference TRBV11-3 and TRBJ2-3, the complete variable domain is EAGVVQSPRYKIIEKKQPVAFWCNPISGHNTLYWYLQNLGQGPELLIRYENEEAVDDSQLPKDRFSAERLKGVDSTLKIQPAELGDSAVYLCASSRGRGTDTQYFGPGTRLTVL.

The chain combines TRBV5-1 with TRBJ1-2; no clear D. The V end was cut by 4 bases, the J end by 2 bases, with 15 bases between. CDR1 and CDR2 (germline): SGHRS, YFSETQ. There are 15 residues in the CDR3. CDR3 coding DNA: TGCGCCAGCAGCCAAGACGTGATGGGGAACTATGGCTACACCTTC. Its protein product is CASSQDVMGNYGYTF. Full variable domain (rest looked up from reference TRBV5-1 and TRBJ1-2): KAGVTQTPRYLIKTRGQQVTLSCSPISGHRSVSWYQQTPGQGLQFLFEYFSETQRNKGNFPGRFSGRQFSNSRSEMNVSTLELGDSALYLCASSQDVMGNYGYTFGSGTRLTVV.

The CDR3 DNA reads TGTGCCAGCTCACCACCGGGACAGGGGGCGGTCAATGAGCAGTTCTTC. It is translated as CASSPPGQGAVNEQFF. This chain joins TRBV18 and TRBJ2-1; TRBD1 aligns across 12 bases. V was pared by 0 bases and J by 6 bases, with 3 bases of the junction left unmatched. This CDR3 spans 16 amino acids. CDR1 and CDR2 (germline): KGHSH, LQKENI.

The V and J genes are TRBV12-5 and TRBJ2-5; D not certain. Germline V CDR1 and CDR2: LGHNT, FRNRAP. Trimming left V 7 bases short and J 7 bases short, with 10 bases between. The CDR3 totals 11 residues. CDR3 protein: CASAERATQYF. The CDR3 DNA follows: TGTGCTAGTGCCGAGCGAGCGACCCAGTACTTC.

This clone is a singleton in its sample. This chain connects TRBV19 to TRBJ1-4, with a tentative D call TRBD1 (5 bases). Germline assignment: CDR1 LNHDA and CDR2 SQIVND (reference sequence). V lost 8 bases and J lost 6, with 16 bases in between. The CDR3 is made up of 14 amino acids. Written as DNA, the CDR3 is TGTGCCAGTGGATCCTCCGGGACTGATGAAAAACTGTTTTTT. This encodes CASGSSGTDEKLFF.

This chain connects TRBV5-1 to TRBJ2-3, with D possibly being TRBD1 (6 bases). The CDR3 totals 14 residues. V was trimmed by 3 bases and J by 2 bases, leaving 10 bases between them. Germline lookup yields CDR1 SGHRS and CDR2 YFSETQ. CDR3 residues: CASSSDSLTDTQYF. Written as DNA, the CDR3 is TGCGCCAGCAGCTCGGACAGTCTCACAGATACGCAGTATTTT.

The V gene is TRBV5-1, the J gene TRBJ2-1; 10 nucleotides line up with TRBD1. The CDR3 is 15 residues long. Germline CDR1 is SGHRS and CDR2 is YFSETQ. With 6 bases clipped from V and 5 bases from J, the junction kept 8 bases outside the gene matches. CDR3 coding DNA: TGCGCCAGCAACCTGGGACAGGGGTGGGACAATGAGCAGTTCTTC. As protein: CASNLGQGWDNEQFF.

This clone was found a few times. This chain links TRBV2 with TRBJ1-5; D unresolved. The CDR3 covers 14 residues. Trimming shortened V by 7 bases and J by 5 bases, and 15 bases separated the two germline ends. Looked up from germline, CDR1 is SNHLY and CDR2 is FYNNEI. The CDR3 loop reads CASNSDTGYQPQHF. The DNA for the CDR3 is TGTGCCAGCAATTCCGACACGGGATATCAGCCCCAGCATTTT.

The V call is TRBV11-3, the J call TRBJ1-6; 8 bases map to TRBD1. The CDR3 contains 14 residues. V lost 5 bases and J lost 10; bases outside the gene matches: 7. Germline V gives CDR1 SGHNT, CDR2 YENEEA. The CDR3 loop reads CASSNRQGQSPLHF. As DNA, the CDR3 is TGTGCCAGCAGCAACAGACAGGGGCAATCACCCCTCCACTTT.

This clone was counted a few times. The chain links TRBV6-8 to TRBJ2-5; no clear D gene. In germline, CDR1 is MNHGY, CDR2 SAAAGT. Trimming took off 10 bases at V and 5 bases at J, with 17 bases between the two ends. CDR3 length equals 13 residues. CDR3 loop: CATAREVRETQYF. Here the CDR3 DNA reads TGTGCCACAGCAAGGGAAGTTAGGGAGACCCAGTACTTC.

The CDR3 DNA is TGCAGCGTTGAGCACAGGGGGATTGGGGACGAGCAGTACTTC. The encoded protein is CSVEHRGIGDEQYF. The chain carries TRBV29-1 and TRBJ2-7; TRBD1 matches at 8 bases. Germline CDR1 is SQVTM and CDR2 is ANQGSEA. The junction had 9 bases not matched to a gene; V was cut back by 3 bases and J by 5 bases. The CDR3 runs 14 residues.

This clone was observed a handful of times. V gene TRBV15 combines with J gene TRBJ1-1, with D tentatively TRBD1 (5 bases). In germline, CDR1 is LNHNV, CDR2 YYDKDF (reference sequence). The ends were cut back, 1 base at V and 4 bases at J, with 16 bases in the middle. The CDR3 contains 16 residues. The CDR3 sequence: CATSRGGGDGGTEAFF. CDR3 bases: TGTGCCACCAGCAGAGGGGGAGGTGACGGGGGCACTGAAGCTTTCTTT.

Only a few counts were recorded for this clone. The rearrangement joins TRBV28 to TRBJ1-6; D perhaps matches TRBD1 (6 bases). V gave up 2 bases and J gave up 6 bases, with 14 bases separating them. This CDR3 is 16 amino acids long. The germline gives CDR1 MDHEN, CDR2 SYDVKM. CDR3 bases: TGTGCCAGCAGTTTACTAGGGGGTGGGGGTAATTCACCCCTCCACTTT. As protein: CASSLLGGGGNSPLHF.